This T cell receptor (beta chain) was obtained from a study of identical twins. Study-level findings and limits: Memory repertoires lacked the insertion deficit that abundant cord blood beta clonotypes showed. Beta out-of-frame sequences showed weaker excess twin sharing.

One entry per CDR3 protein results from TCRdb running MiXCR on the 5' RACE reads. The sample holds under 350,000 distinct CDR3 sequences, roughly 9% seen once. The CDR3 has 17 amino acids. The germline V gene has CDR1 MDHEN and CDR2 SYDVKM. Trimming at V came to 1 base and at J to 2 bases, leaving 4 bases not matched to a gene. Everyone who donated was a healthy Caucasian. As to this clonotype: Its antigen is undetermined.

These data also featured in a second study, about yellow fever vaccine responses in identical twins.

The V and J genes are TRBV28 and TRBJ2-2, with 10 positions matching TRBD1. The sequence was obtained from a woman aged 18-30 years in good health. Sequencing used CD8+ T cells sorted from blood. The CDR3 DNA reads TGTGCCAGCAGTTTATTAGGGACAGGGGTTAACACCGGGGAGCTGTTTTTT. Translation gives CASSLLGTGVNTGELFF. Full variable domain (rest looked up from reference TRBV28 and TRBJ2-2): DVKVTQSSRYLVKRTGEKVFLECVQDMDHENMFWYRQDPGLGLRLIYFSYDVKMKEKGDIPEGYSVSREKKERFSLILESASTNQTSMYLCASSLLGTGVNTGELFFGEGSRLTVL.